What follows are 7 T cell receptor beta chains derived from one specimen sequenced in a study of OX40 agonist ivuxolimab in advanced cancers. Repertoires were generated with immunoSEQ multiplex PCR, while TCRdb's copy carries only in-frame clones and drops some. The table has approximately 77,000 clones, around 92% seen once. Sequenced here: CD4+ or CD8+ T cells sorted from blood, sampled in a trial of the OX40 agonist ivuxolimab. The receptors originated from an adult with an advanced solid tumor such as melanoma, head and neck, liver or kidney cancer.

In its sample, this clone was seen a few times. The V call is TRBV9, the J call TRBJ2-7, with D perhaps TRBD2 (6 bases). From germline, CDR1 is SGDLS and CDR2 YYNGEE. The CDR3 runs 13 residues. The ends were cut back, 3 bases at V and 7 bases at J, with 14 bases in the middle. The CDR3 sequence: CASSARLGVEQYF. For the CDR3, the DNA is TGTGCCAGCAGCGCACGACTAGGTGTGGAGCAGTACTTC. The full variable domain, rest sourced from reference TRBV9 and TRBJ2-7, is DSGVTQTPKHLITATGQRVTLRCSPRSGDLSVYWYQQSLDQGLQFLIQYYNGEERAKGNILERFSAQQFPDLHSELNLSSLELGDSALYFCASSARLGVEQYFGPGTRLTVT.

This chain uses TRBV5-1 with TRBJ1-1; perhaps TRBD1 as D (6 bases). With 0 bases removed from V and 6 bases from J, the gap between germline ends came to 18 bases. Germline V gene lookup returns CDR1 SGHRS and CDR2 YFSETQ. The CDR3 covers 16 residues. CDR3 nucleotide sequence: TGCGCCAGCAGCTTGGGAACGGGACACCAATCGCCTGAAGCTTTCTTT. Its protein is CASSLGTGHQSPEAFF.

The chain is built from TRBV5-1 and TRBJ2-5, with 10 bases aligning to TRBD2. The CDR3 runs to 15 residues. Unmatched junction bases numbered 3, after V lost 0 bases and J lost 4 bases. Looked up from germline, CDR1 is SGHRS and CDR2 is YFSETQ. The CDR3 region has the DNA TGCGCCAGCAGCTTGGCCATAGCGGGAGGAGAGACCCAGTACTTC. It yields the protein CASSLAIAGGETQYF.

The chain uses TRBV9 and TRBJ1-4; D is uncertain. The V gene lost 0 bases and the J gene lost 8 bases, with 11 bases spanning the gap. Germline CDR1 reads SGDLS; CDR2 reads YYNGEE. CDR3 size: 14 residues. The CDR3 spells CASSVGVSWEKLFF. In DNA form, the CDR3 reads TGTGCCAGCAGCGTAGGAGTGTCTTGGGAAAAACTGTTTTTT.

This rearrangement joins TRBV5-5 to TRBJ1-5; a weak D match, TRBD1 (6 bases). Trimming removed 0 bases at V and 3 bases at J, with 10 bases between. The CDR3 length is 15 residues. Germline loops: CDR1 SGHKS, CDR2 YYEKEE (reference sequence). CDR3 amino acids: CASSLVGGFNQPQHF. The DNA of the CDR3 is TGTGCCAGCAGCTTGGTCGGGGGCTTCAATCAGCCCCAGCATTTT. The variable domain in full, completed from reference TRBV5-5 and TRBJ1-5, reads DAGVTQSPTHLIKTRGQQVTLRCSPISGHKSVSWYQQVLGQGPQFIFQYYEKEERGRGNFPDRFSARQFPNYSSELNVNALLLGDSALYLCASSLVGGFNQPQHFGDGTRLSIL.

This chain joins TRBV15 and TRBJ2-3; D is possibly TRBD1 or TRBD2 (5 bases each). The V gene lost 0 bases and the J gene lost 5 bases, with 15 bases spanning the gap. The CDR3 is 16 residues long. Germline CDR1 is LNHNV and CDR2 is YYDKDF (reference sequence). CDR3 amino acids: CATSRDRRTKGDTQYF. CDR3 sequence (DNA): TGTGCCACCAGCAGAGATAGGAGGACAAAAGGAGATACGCAGTATTTT.

V gene TRBV7-6 combines with J gene TRBJ2-1, with 11 bases lining up with TRBD2. J was trimmed by 2 bases and V by 4 bases; bases with no gene match: 16. Germline V lookup: CDR1 SGHVS, CDR2 FNYEAQ. This CDR3 spans 20 amino acids. CDR3 sequence reads: CASSSSPGLAARGTYNEQFF. CDR3 DNA: TGTGCCAGCAGCTCCTCCCCGGGACTAGCGGCAAGAGGAACCTACAATGAGCAGTTCTTC.